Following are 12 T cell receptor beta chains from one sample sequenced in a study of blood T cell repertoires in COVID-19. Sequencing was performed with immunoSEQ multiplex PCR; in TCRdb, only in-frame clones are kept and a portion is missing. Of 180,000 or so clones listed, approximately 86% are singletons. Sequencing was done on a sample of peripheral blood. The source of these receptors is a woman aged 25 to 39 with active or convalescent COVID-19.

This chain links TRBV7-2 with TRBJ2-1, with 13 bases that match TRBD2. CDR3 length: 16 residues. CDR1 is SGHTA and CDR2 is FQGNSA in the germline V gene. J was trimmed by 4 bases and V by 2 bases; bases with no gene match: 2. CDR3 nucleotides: TGTGCCAGCAGCTTACTACTAGCGGGAGGGTACAATGAGCAGTTCTTC. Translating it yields CASSLLLAGGYNEQFF.

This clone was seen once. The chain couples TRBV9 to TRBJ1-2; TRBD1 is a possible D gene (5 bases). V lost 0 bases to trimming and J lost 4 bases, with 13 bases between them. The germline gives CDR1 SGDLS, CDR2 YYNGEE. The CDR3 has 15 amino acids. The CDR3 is CASSVGGQGGYGYTF. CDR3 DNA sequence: TGTGCCAGCAGCGTAGGGGGCCAGGGTGGCTATGGCTACACCTTC.

In DNA form, the CDR3 reads TGTGCCAGCAGCTTGACAGGGCCCACTAACTATGGCTACACCTTC. This sequence encodes CASSLTGPTNYGYTF. The chain uses TRBV7-9 and TRBJ1-2; 7 nucleotides agree with TRBD1. Trimming cost V 3 bases and J 0 bases; bases outside gene matches: 4. Per germline, CDR1 SEHNR and CDR2 FQNEAQ (reference sequence). The CDR3 length is 15 residues.

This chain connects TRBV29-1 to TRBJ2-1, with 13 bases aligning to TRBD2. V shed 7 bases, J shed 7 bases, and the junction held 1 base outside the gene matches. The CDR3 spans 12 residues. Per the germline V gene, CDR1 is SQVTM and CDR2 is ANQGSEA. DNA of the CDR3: TGCAGCGGACTAGCGGGAGGTAATGAGCAGTTCTTC. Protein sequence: CSGLAGGNEQFF.

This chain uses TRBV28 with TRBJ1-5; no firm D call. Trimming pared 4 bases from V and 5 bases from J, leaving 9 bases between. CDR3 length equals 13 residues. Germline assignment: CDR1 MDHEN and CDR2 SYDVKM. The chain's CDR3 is CASSSPGDQPQHF. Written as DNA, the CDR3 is TGTGCCAGCAGTTCCCCAGGCGATCAGCCCCAGCATTTT.

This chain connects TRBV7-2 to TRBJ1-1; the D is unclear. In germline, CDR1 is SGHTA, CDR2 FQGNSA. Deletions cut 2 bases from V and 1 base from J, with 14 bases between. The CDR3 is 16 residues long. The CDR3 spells CASSLSLLSANTEAFF. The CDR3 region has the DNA TGTGCCAGCAGCTTAAGTCTATTAAGTGCGAACACTGAAGCTTTCTTT.

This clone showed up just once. Here the CDR3 reads CASSLGLADTQYF. DNA of the CDR3: TGTGCCAGCAGTTTGGGACTGGCAGATACGCAGTATTTT. The rearrangement uses TRBV12-3 or TRBV12-4 and TRBJ2-3, with D possibly TRBD2 on 6 matching bases. Deletions cut 3 bases from V and 4 bases from J, with 8 bases between. The CDR3 is made up of 13 amino acids.

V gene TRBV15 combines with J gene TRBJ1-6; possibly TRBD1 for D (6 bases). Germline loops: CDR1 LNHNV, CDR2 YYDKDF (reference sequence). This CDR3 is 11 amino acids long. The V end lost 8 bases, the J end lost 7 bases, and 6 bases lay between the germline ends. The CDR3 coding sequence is TGTGCCACCGGACAGAATTCACCCCTCCACTTT. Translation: CATGQNSPLHF.

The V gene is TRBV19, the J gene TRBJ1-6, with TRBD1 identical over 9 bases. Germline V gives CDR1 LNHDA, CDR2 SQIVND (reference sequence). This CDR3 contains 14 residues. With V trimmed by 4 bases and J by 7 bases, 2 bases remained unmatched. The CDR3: CASSRTGVNSPLHF. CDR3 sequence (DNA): TGTGCCAGTAGTAGGACAGGGGTAAATTCACCCCTCCACTTT.

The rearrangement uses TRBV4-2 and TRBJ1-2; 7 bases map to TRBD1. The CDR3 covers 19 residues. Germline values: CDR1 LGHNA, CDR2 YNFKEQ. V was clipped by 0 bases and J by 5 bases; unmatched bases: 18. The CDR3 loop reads CASSQDPFPPRQGSYGYTF. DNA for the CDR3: TGTGCCAGCAGCCAAGACCCTTTCCCCCCACGACAGGGCAGTTATGGCTACACCTTC.

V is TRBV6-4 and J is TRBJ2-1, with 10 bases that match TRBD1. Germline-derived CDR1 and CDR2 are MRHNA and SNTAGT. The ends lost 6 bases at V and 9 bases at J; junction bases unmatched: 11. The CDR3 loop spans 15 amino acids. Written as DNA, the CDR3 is TGTGCCAGCAGCCGCGGGACAGGGGATAGGGGTGAGCAGTTCTTC. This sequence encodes CASSRGTGDRGEQFF.

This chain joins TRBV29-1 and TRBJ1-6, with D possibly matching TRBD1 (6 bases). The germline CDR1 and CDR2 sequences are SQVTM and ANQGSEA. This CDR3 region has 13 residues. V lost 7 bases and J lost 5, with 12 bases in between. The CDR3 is CSARRGNNSPLHF. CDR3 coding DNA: TGCAGCGCCCGAAGGGGGAATAATTCACCCCTCCACTTT.